This entry describes one T cell receptor (beta chain). This sample was taken from a study of glioma-infiltrating T cells after dendritic cell vaccination. Noted time point: after dendritic cell vaccination, including at tumor progression/relapse. Assay used: immunoSEQ multiplex PCR; TCRdb lists only in-frame clones, some missing. The table has over 90,000 clones, approximately 80% seen once. Sequencing was performed on blood, taken after dendritic cell vaccination. This receptor was obtained from a human donor with glioblastoma.

CDR3 residues: CASSSLAGGQVSPDTQYF. CDR3 nucleotide sequence: TGCGCCAGCAGCAGTCTAGCGGGGGGCCAAGTCAGCCCAGATACGCAGTATTTT. This chain connects TRBV4-1 to TRBJ2-3, with 11 bases fitting TRBD2. The CDR3 is 18 residues long. Trimming took 5 bases from V and 4 from J; bases not matched to a gene: 14. Per germline, CDR1 MGHRA and CDR2 YSYEKL.